The 32 T cell receptor beta chains reported below all come from one sample, sequenced in a study of cytomegalovirus exposure and HLA in healthy donors. This PCR relied on a set of 60 Vbeta primers and 13 Jbeta primers. Data came from immunoSEQ multiplex PCR; TCRdb stores just in-frame clones and leaves some out. The sample has approximately 120,000 clones, approximately 78% seen once. Material for sequencing was PBMCs. The receptors here all came from a woman under 40 in good health and CMV-seronegative.

This chain links TRBV27 with TRBJ2-7, with D possibly TRBD2 on 5 matching bases. The CDR3 sequence is 13 residues long. Germline loops: CDR1 MNHEY, CDR2 SMNVEV (reference sequence). Between the trimmed V and J ends, which lost 2 bases and 4 bases, there was a span of 9 bases. This chain's CDR3 is CASSLGEHYEQYF. The CDR3 DNA sequence: TGTGCCAGCAGTTTAGGGGAGCATTACGAGCAGTACTTC.

This sequence joins TRBV7-9 and TRBJ1-2; 7 bases are a match to TRBD1. Germline V gene data show CDR1 as SEHNR and CDR2 as FQNEAQ (reference sequence). With 5 bases clipped from V and 5 bases from J, the junction kept 8 bases outside the gene matches. The CDR3 covers 14 residues. The CDR3 DNA follows: TGTGCCAGCAGCGACCACAGGGGTGGGTATGGCTACACCTTC. Translated, it gives CASSDHRGGYGYTF.

This clone was detected only once. In DNA, the CDR3 is TGTGCCAGTAGTGCAAATTCAGGGTATAGCAATCAGCCCCAGCATTTT. Amino acid sequence: CASSANSGYSNQPQHF. The gene calls are TRBV19 and TRBJ1-5, with D perhaps matching TRBD1 (5 bases). The germline CDR1 and CDR2 sequences are LNHDA and SQIVND (reference sequence). The CDR3 sequence is 16 residues long. Trimming took off 5 bases at V and 0 bases at J, with 14 bases between the two ends. Using reference TRBV19 and TRBJ1-5 for the parts outside the CDR3, the full variable domain is DGGITQSPKYLFRKEGQNVTLSCEQNLNHDAMYWYRQDPGQGLRLIYYSQIVNDFQKGDIAEGYSVSREKKESFPLTVTSAQKNPTAFYLCASSANSGYSNQPQHFGDGTRLSIL.

V usage is TRBV6-1 and J usage is TRBJ1-4, with TRBD1 identical over 11 bases. Germline CDR1 MNHNS, CDR2 SASEGT. The junction had 2 bases not matched to a gene; V was cut back by 7 bases and J by 7 bases. The length of the CDR3 is 13 residues. CDR3 residues: CASTGTGGEKLFF. DNA for the CDR3: TGTGCCAGCACCGGGACAGGGGGTGAAAAACTGTTTTTT.

The chain employs TRBV15 and TRBJ1-5; D call uncertain. Looked up from germline, CDR1 is LNHNV and CDR2 is YYDKDF (reference sequence). The V and J ends lost 1 base and 9 bases respectively, with 16 bases between them. The length of the CDR3 is 15 residues. In DNA form, the CDR3 reads TGTGCCACCAGCAGAGTAGACCAAGGGAGTGGGCCCCAGCATTTT. Its translation is CATSRVDQGSGPQHF.

V gene TRBV4-1 combines with J gene TRBJ2-1, with 7 bases matching TRBD1. J gave up 7 bases and V 2 bases, and 8 bases lay outside the gene matches. The CDR3 is 15 amino acids. Germline loops: CDR1 MGHRA, CDR2 YSYEKL. CDR3 amino acids: CASSQKQGIANEQFF. CDR3 DNA: TGCGCCAGCAGCCAAAAACAGGGGATAGCGAATGAGCAGTTCTTC.

The chain is built from TRBV28 and TRBJ1-2; D is unresolved. Germline loops: CDR1 MDHEN, CDR2 SYDVKM. Trimming removed 5 bases at V and 7 bases at J, with 20 bases between. This CDR3 contains 15 residues. The CDR3 loop is CASSTILGPLRGYTF. As DNA, the CDR3 is TGTGCCAGCAGTACAATTTTGGGCCCGCTTCGTGGCTACACCTTC.

This clone has only one observation. The chain joins TRBV28 to TRBJ1-1, with D unclear. V lost 2 bases, J lost 1 base, and 8 bases lay in between. Per germline, CDR1 MDHEN and CDR2 SYDVKM. This CDR3 is built from 14 residues. The CDR3 here is CASSLDQENTEAFF. CDR3 DNA: TGTGCCAGCAGTTTAGATCAGGAGAACACTGAAGCTTTCTTT.

This clone was seen once. The chain employs TRBV19 and TRBJ2-1; D not resolved. The CDR3 covers 13 residues. The V gene's germline CDR1 is LNHDA and CDR2 SQIVND (reference sequence). The ends were cut back, 0 bases at V and 10 bases at J, with 10 bases in the middle. CDR3 coding DNA: TGTGCCAGTAGTATAGATTTTTTAAAAGAGCAGTTCTTC. Translated, it gives CASSIDFLKEQFF. Combining the CDR3 with reference TRBV19 and TRBJ2-1 gives the whole variable domain DGGITQSPKYLFRKEGQNVTLSCEQNLNHDAMYWYRQDPGQGLRLIYYSQIVNDFQKGDIAEGYSVSREKKESFPLTVTSAQKNPTAFYLCASSIDFLKEQFFGPGTRLTVL.

V is TRBV7-9 and J is TRBJ1-6, with D unclear. The CDR3 consists of 15 residues. From germline, CDR1 is SEHNR and CDR2 FQNEAQ (reference sequence). V was clipped by 5 bases and J by 5 bases, with 13 bases between them. The CDR3 protein is CASSPRTLHNSPLHF. The CDR3 DNA sequence: TGTGCCAGCAGCCCCCGGACTTTACATAATTCACCCCTCCACTTT.

The chain recombines TRBV11-3 with TRBJ2-5; 7 nucleotides match TRBD1. The closer fit of TRBJ2-7 to the DNA end suggests the J call may be wrong. CDR3 length: 15 residues. The V gene's germline CDR1 is SGHNT and CDR2 YENEEA. CDR3 amino acids: CASSSPGTVSYEQYF. The CDR3 nucleotides are TGTGCCAGCAGCTCTCCCGGGACAGTTTCCTACGAGCAGTACTTC.

The chain employs TRBV2 and TRBJ2-1, with 10 bases that match TRBD1. Germline CDR1 and CDR2: SNHLY and FYNNEI. V was pared by 6 bases and J by 15 bases, with 5 bases of the junction left unmatched. This CDR3 is 11 amino acids long. CDR3 residues: CASSDRGLLFF. Here the CDR3 DNA reads TGTGCCAGCAGCGACAGGGGGCTTCTGTTCTTC.

As DNA, the CDR3 is TGTGCCAGCAGGGAGACAGGGCCCGAGCAGTACTTC. It encodes CASRETGPEQYF. This chain uses TRBV2 with TRBJ2-7; 7 nucleotides align to TRBD1. The V and J ends lost 6 bases and 6 bases, in that order; junction bases with no gene match: 5. The CDR3 sequence is 12 residues long. Germline V gives CDR1 SNHLY, CDR2 FYNNEI.

As to this clone: The junction departs from germline at one end; a sequencing error may be responsible. The chain has TRBV13 and TRBJ2-2; D ambiguous. The CDR3 loop spans 12 amino acids. CDR1 is PRHDT and CDR2 is FYEKMQ in the germline V gene (reference sequence). CDR3 DNA sequence: TGTGCCAGCAGCCTAGGCCGCGGGGAGCTGTTTTTT. Its translation: CASSLGRGELFF.

The chain recombines TRBV5-4 with TRBJ2-3, with D uncertain. The CDR3 is 13 residues long. With 0 bases removed from V and 1 base from J, the gap between germline ends came to 3 bases. CDR1 and CDR2 (germline): SGHNT, YYREEE (reference sequence). CDR3 sequence: CASSLAGTDTQYF. Written as DNA, the CDR3 is TGTGCCAGCAGCTTGGCGGGCACAGATACGCAGTATTTT.

This chain joins TRBV6-1 and TRBJ1-3; 7 bases align to TRBD1. Trimming cost V 0 bases and J 0 bases; bases outside gene matches: 5. This CDR3 has 17 residues. From germline, CDR1 is MNHNS and CDR2 SASEGT. CDR3 nucleotides: TGTGCCAGCAGTGAAGCGCAGGGGGTTTTCTCTGGAAACACCATATATTTT. This translates into CASSEAQGVFSGNTIYF.

The rearrangement joins TRBV6-6 to TRBJ2-5, with a possible D match to TRBD1 (6 bases). Per the germline V gene, CDR1 is MNHNY and CDR2 is SVGAGI (reference sequence). This CDR3 comprises 11 residues. Trimming left V 7 bases short and J 5 bases short, with 8 bases between. CDR3 DNA sequence: TGTGCCAGCAACCAGGGGGAGACCCAGTACTTC. Protein sequence: CASNQGETQYF.

This clone appeared a few times. One end of the junction is discordant with germline, which a read error may explain. The chain employs TRBV7-9 and TRBJ2-3, with TRBD1 as a possible D gene (5 bases). The CDR3 consists of 17 residues. From germline, CDR1 is SEHNR and CDR2 FQNEAQ (reference sequence). The CDR3 coding sequence is TGTTCCAGCAGCTTCCCGCGTCAGGGCCTGAGCACAGATACGCAGTATTTT. It codes for CSSSFPRQGLSTDTQYF.

This chain connects TRBV4-1 to TRBJ2-7; a possible D gene is TRBD2 (6 bases). CDR3 size: 16 residues. Germline CDR1 and CDR2: MGHRA and YSYEKL. V dropped 1 base and J dropped 1 base, with 14 bases sitting between them. The CDR3 reads CASSQVTVGTSYEQYF. CDR3 nucleotide sequence: TGCGCCAGCAGCCAAGTTACGGTAGGGACTTCCTACGAGCAGTACTTC.

The chain couples TRBV27 to TRBJ1-1, with D possibly TRBD1 on 5 matching bases. The CDR3 length is 14 residues. Trimming took off 5 bases at V and 2 bases at J, with 12 bases between the two ends. CDR1 is MNHEY, CDR2 SMNVEV, per germline (reference sequence). CDR3 in amino acids: CASSPGGGNTEAFF. The CDR3 bases are TGTGCCAGCAGTCCCGGGGGGGGTAACACTGAAGCTTTCTTT.

This clone came up once. CDR3 nucleotides: TGTGCCAGCAGCTCAGGGGGCCGGACTGAAGCTTTCTTT. Translated: CASSSGGRTEAFF. The rearrangement joins TRBV7-3 to TRBJ1-1, with 8 bases fitting TRBD1. This CDR3 spans 13 amino acids. Germline-derived CDR1 and CDR2 are SGHTA and FQGTGA. V dropped 4 bases and J dropped 5; count of bases not matched to a gene: 3.

The rearrangement joins TRBV7-2 to TRBJ2-5; 8 positions match TRBD2. The CDR3 is 15 residues long. The V segment lost 1 base and the J segment 5 bases; nucleotides outside the gene matches: 6. Germline assignment: CDR1 SGHTA and CDR2 FQGNSA. The CDR3 is CASSLGGGRRETQYF. CDR3 DNA: TGTGCCAGCAGCTTAGGCGGCGGGAGGCGGGAGACCCAGTACTTC. The whole variable domain, filled in from reference TRBV7-2 and TRBJ2-5, reads GAGVSQSPSNKVTEKGKDVELRCDPISGHTALYWYRQSLGQGLEFLIYFQGNSAPDKSGLPSDRFSAERTGGSVSTLTIQRTQQEDSAVYLCASSLGGGRRETQYFGPGTRLLVL.

The V and J genes are TRBV6-1 and TRBJ2-1; the match to TRBD2 covers 11 bases. This CDR3 region has 13 residues. CDR1 and CDR2 from the germline V gene are MNHNS and SASEGT. Trimming removed 8 bases from V and 7 bases from J; junction bases left unmatched: 4. CDR3: CASQIAGGNEQFF. The CDR3 bases are TGTGCCAGCCAAATAGCGGGGGGGAATGAGCAGTTCTTC.

This chain joins TRBV30 and TRBJ1-1, with D perhaps matching TRBD1 (6 bases). Germline values: CDR1 GTSNPN, CDR2 SVGIG (reference sequence). This CDR3 spans 13 amino acids. V was cut by 3 bases and J by 3 bases, with 11 bases left in between. CDR3 sequence (DNA): TGTGCCTGGAGGACTACAGGGTACACTGAAGCTTTCTTT. Translated: CAWRTTGYTEAFF. The whole variable domain, remainder taken from reference TRBV30 and TRBJ1-1, is SQTIHQWPATLVQPVGSPLSLECTVEGTSNPNLYWYRQAAGRGLQLLFYSVGIGQISSEVPQNLSASRPQDRQFILSSKKLLLSDSGFYLCAWRTTGYTEAFFGQGTRLTVV.

V is TRBV11-3 and J is TRBJ2-3; D might be TRBD1 (5 bases). Germline V lookup: CDR1 SGHNT, CDR2 YENEEA. The CDR3 runs to 16 residues. Trimming stripped 1 base from V and 2 bases from J, with 13 bases between. CDR3 DNA: TGTGCCAGCAGCTTAGGTAGAACAGGACACACAGATACGCAGTATTTT. Translating it yields CASSLGRTGHTDTQYF.

This rearrangement joins TRBV7-2 to TRBJ2-1; D might be TRBD2 (6 bases). The V end lost 3 bases, the J end lost 6 bases, and 18 bases lay between the germline ends. From germline, CDR1 is SGHTA and CDR2 FQGNSA. The CDR3 contains 16 residues. The CDR3 here is CASSFINPRGSNEQFF. The CDR3 DNA is TGTGCCAGCAGCTTCATAAATCCCCGGGGGAGCAATGAGCAGTTCTTC.

This clone was observed a single time. The chain uses TRBV5-4 and TRBJ1-1; D uncertain. The CDR3 contains 14 residues. CDR1 and CDR2 from the germline V gene are SGHNT and YYREEE (reference sequence). Trimming removed 0 bases from V and 7 bases from J, with 13 bases in between. DNA of the CDR3: TGTGCCAGCAGCTTGGTCGGTTCGGGTGTTGAAGCTTTCTTT. Protein: CASSLVGSGVEAFF.

This rearrangement joins TRBV6-5 to TRBJ2-2; TRBD1 aligns across 11 bases. V gave up 2 bases and J gave up 5 bases; unmatched junction bases: 1. Germline loops: CDR1 MNHEY, CDR2 SVGAGI. CDR3 length: 15 residues. The CDR3 DNA reads TGTGCCAGCAGTTACGGGACAGGGGGGACCGGGGAGCTGTTTTTT. Translation gives CASSYGTGGTGELFF.

The V and J genes are TRBV21-1 and TRBJ2-1; TRBD1 was called by the table and not checked on the DNA. TRBV21-1 is tagged as a pseudogene. This CDR3 is 17 amino acids long. In nucleotides, the CDR3 is TGTGCCAGCAGCCGACAAAAACGGACAGGGTATTACAATGAGCAGTTCTTC. Translating it yields CASSRQKRTGYYNEQFF.

The chain recombines TRBV6-5 with TRBJ1-2; TRBD1 aligns across 10 bases. Losses at the gene ends were 3 bases for V and 5 bases for J; bases not matched to a gene: 6. CDR1 is MNHEY and CDR2 is SVGAGI in the germline V gene. There are 15 residues in the CDR3. The CDR3 nucleotides are TGTGCCAGCAGTTATTCGGGACAGGGGTGGTATGGCTACACCTTC. It translates to CASSYSGQGWYGYTF.

The chain carries TRBV19 and TRBJ1-1, with a possible D match to TRBD1 (5 bases). This CDR3 is 15 amino acids long. The V end lost 0 bases, the J end lost 4 bases, and 12 bases lay between the germline ends. CDR1 is LNHDA and CDR2 is SQIVND in the germline V gene (reference sequence). Here the CDR3 DNA reads TGTGCCAGTAGTATAGATCCGAAAGGGGCCACTGAAGCTTTCTTT. The encoded protein is CASSIDPKGATEAFF.

As concerns this clone: The CDR3 ends on some other residue instead of the conserved phenylalanine or tryptophan, so this is likely a read error. This chain joins TRBV6-6 and TRBJ1-2; D unresolved. V was shortened by 6 bases and J by 3 bases, with 5 bases between the two germline ends. CDR1 is MNHNY and CDR2 is SVGAGI in the germline V gene (reference sequence). This CDR3 contains 11 residues. CDR3 sequence: CASRADYGYTL. For the CDR3, the DNA is TGTGCCAGCAGAGCGGACTATGGCTACACCCTC.